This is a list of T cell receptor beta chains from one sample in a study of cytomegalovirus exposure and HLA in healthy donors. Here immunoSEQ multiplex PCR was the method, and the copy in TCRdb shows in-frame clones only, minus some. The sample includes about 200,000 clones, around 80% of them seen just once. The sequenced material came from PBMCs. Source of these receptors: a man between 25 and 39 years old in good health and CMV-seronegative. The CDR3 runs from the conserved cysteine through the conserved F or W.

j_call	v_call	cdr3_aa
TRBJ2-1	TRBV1	CTSSQGLRGWREKIDEQFF
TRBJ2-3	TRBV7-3	CASVLKPETLAGVSVTQYF
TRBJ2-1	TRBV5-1	CASSSRQGSNEQFF
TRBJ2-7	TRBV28	CASSWGLAGGTYEQYF
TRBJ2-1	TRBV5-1	CASSGTGTSGHNEQFF
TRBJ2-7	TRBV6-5	CASSHTLDEQYF
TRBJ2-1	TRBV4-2	CASSQDGGVGEQFF
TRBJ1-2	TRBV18	CASSPPGQGAPETNYGYTF
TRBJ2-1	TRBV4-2	CASSPTSGSPNEQFF
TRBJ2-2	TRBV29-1	CSIFREAGELFF
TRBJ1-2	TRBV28	CASTTTDGYGYTF
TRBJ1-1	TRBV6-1	CASRADRDTEAFF
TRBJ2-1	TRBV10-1	CASSDTSGSLYEQFF
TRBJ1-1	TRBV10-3	CAISGGGVGTEAFF
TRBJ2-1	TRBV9	CASSGGLADLAYNEQFF
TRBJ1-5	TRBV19	CASSIGLTGGNQPQHF
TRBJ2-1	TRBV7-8	CASSLGSSGRNNEQFF
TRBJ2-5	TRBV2	CASNFAGTQETQYF
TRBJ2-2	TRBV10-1	CASTGGTGELFF
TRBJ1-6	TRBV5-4	CASSLAGQGNSPLHF
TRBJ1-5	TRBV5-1	CASSLEGSINQPQHF
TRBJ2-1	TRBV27	CASGESLDDEQFF
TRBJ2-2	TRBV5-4	CASSLPGVKTGELFF
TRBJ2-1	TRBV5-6	CASSPSGSVRYNEQFF
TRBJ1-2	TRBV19	CASSIEDRGGGYTF
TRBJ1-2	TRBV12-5	CASGLVLFEAAALGYTF
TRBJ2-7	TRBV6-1	CASKRGQGTGEQYF
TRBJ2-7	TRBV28	CASSFGGRAGSYEQYF
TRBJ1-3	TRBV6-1	CASSANRGGSSGNTIYF
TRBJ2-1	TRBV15	CATSRVGGRGLSYNEQFF
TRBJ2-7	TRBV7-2	CASSLSGTGGAEQYF
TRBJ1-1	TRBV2	CASSEPGGLNTEAFF
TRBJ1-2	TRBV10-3	CAIRDGTGQSGYTF
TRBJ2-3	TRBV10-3	CAISDEGLAGGPGSTDTQYF
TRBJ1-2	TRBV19	CASSLRDRQGGYTF
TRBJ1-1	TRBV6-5	CASRLNQGMNTEAFF
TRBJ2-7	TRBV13	CASSFSSGRASYEQYF
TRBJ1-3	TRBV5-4	CASSPDRGLGNTIYF
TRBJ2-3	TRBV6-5	CASSFLTSGSADTQYF
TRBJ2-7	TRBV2	CASGHSGGPYEQYF
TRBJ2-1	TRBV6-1	CASSEGQPSYNEQFF
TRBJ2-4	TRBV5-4	CASSLGAGLEENIQYF
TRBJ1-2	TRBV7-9	CASSLTVEYGYTF
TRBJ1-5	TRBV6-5	CASSSGTGSQPQHF
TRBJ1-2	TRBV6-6	CATALTGEDGYTF
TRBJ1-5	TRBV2	CASSDSLQPQHF
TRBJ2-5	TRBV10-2	CASTGGWQETQYF
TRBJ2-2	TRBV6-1	CASSLAGATRELFF
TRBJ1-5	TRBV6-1	CASSEQASDQPQHF
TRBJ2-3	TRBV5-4	CASSGGQNYWGDTQYF
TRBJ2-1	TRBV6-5	CASSYGDRIYEQFF
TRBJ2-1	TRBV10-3	CAISAGESYNEQFF